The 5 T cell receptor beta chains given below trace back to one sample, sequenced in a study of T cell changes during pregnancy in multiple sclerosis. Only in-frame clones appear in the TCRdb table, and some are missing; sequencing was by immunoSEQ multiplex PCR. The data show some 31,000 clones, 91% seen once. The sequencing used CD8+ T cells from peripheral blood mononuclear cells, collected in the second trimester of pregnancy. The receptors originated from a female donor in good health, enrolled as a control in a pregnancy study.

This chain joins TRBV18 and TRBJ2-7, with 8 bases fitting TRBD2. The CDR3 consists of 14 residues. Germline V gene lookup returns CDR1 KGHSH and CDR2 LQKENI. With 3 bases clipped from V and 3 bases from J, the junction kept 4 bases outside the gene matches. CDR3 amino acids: CASSPGGGGYEQYF. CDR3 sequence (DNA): TGTGCCAGCTCACCCGGGGGGGGAGGCTACGAGCAGTACTTC.

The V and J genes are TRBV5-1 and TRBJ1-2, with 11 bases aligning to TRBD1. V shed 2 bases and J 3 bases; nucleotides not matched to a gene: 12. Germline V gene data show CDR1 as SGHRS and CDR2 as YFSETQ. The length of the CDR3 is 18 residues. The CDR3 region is CASSLTPGQGVFHYGYTF. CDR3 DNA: TGCGCCAGCAGCTTAACTCCGGGACAGGGGGTATTTCACTATGGCTACACCTTC.

The CDR3 reads CASSARGEGYEQYF. Written as DNA, the CDR3 is TGTGCCAGCAGCGCGAGGGGGGAGGGCTACGAGCAGTACTTC. The genes are TRBV4-2 and TRBJ2-7; D possibly corresponds to TRBD2 (7 bases). V lost 5 bases and J lost 3, with 14 bases in between. CDR3 length equals 14 residues. CDR1 LGHNA and CDR2 YNFKEQ come from the germline V gene.

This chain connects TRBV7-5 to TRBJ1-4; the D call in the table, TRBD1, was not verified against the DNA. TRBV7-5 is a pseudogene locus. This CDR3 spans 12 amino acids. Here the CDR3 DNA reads TGTGCCAGCGGACAGCTCAATGAAAAACTGTTTTTT. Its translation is CASGQLNEKLFF.

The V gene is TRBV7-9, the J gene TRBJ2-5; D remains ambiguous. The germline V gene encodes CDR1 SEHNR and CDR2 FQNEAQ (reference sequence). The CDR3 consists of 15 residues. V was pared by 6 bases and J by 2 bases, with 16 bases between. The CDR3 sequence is CASRSNIGEQETQYF. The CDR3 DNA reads TGTGCCAGCAGAAGTAATATAGGAGAACAAGAGACCCAGTACTTC. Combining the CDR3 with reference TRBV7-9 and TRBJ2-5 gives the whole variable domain DTGVSQNPRHKITKRGQNVTFRCDPISEHNRLYWYRQTLGQGPEFLTYFQNEAQLEKSRLLSDRFSAERPKGSFSTLEIQRTEQGDSAMYLCASRSNIGEQETQYFGPGTRLLVL.